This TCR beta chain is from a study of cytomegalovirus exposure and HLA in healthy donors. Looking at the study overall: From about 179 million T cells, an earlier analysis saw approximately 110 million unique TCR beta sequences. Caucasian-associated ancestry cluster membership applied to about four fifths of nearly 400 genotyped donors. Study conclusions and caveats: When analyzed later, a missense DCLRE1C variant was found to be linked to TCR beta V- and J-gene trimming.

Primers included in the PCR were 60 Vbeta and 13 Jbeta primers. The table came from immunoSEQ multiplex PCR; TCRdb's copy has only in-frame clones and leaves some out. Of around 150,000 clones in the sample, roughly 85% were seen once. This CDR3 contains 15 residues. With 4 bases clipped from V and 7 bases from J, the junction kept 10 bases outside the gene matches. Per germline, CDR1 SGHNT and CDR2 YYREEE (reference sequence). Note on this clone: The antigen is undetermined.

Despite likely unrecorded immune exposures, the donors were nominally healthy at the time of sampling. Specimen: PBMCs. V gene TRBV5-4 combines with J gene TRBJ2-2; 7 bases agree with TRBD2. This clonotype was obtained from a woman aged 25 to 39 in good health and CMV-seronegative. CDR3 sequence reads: CASSQRGRDGGELFF. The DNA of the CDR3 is TGTGCCAGCAGCCAACGGGGGAGGGATGGCGGGGAGCTGTTTTTT.